The TCR beta chain described here comes from a study of beta chain features in type 1 diabetes. Regarding this clone: Its target is not known.

Expressed TCRB transcripts were sequenced because the isolated RNA had all been reverse transcribed beforehand. Clones were read by immunoSEQ multiplex PCR, and TCRdb kept only the in-frame ones, dropping some. Of hundreds of thousands of clones in the sample, 14% were seen once. General study points: Insertion counts at VDJ junctions were lower in type 1 diabetes patients, who also showed more deletions there.

The V end was cut by 7 bases, the J end by 4 bases, with 18 bases between. CDR1 is SNHLY, CDR2 FYNNEI, per germline. The CDR3 sequence is 15 residues long. The sequencing input was naive CD4+ T cells from blood. This sequence joins TRBV2 and TRBJ2-3; D is ambiguous. The sequence was obtained from a man aged 25 to 40 in good health. CDR3 in DNA: TGTGCCAGCAAGGGTGGGCTTCCCGGGCCAGATACGCAGTATTTT. It translates to CASKGGLPGPDTQYF.